The T cell receptor beta chain under discussion was sequenced for a study of cytomegalovirus exposure and HLA in healthy donors. Use of 60 Vbeta and 13 Jbeta primers characterized the PCR. Generated by immunoSEQ multiplex PCR, the TCRdb table keeps only in-frame clones and is missing some. This sample has about 76,000 clones, with just under 80% found just once. CDR1 is SEHNR, CDR2 FQNEAQ, per germline (reference sequence). CDR3 size: 14 residues. The V segment lost 5 bases and the J segment 4 bases; nucleotides outside the gene matches: 7. Study-level results: With later analysis, a missense DCLRE1C variant became linked to TCR beta V- and J-gene trimming. TCR beta sequences reportedly predicted the HLA-A and HLA-B alleles of most subjects accurately.

On this clone: The antigen remains unidentified.

Material for sequencing was PBMCs. This TCR derives from a middle-aged woman in good health and CMV-seropositive. V and J are TRBV7-9 and TRBJ1-2; TRBD1 matches 7 bases. CDR3 sequence: CASSPQGGPYGYTF. The CDR3 DNA reads TGTGCCAGCAGCCCCCAGGGGGGTCCCTATGGCTACACCTTC.